This passage covers 8 T cell receptor beta chains from one sample sequenced in a study of blood T cell repertoires in COVID-19. Some clones are missing from TCRdb's copy, which holds only in-frame ones; the method was immunoSEQ multiplex PCR. The table lists about 78,000 clones, less than 95% of them singletons. The sequenced material came from peripheral blood. These receptor sequences come from a woman between 45 and 60 years old in a cohort sampled during active COVID-19.

The chain employs TRBV19 and TRBJ1-4, with D perhaps TRBD1 (5 bases). The CDR3 covers 15 residues. In germline, CDR1 is LNHDA, CDR2 SQIVND (reference sequence). V lost 4 bases to trimming and J lost 7 bases, with 16 bases between them. CDR3 in DNA: TGTGCCAGTAGTACCAACAGGTATCTCGGTGAAAAACTGTTTTTT. This encodes CASSTNRYLGEKLFF.

The chain carries TRBV19 and TRBJ2-5; 12 nucleotides line up with TRBD1. V was pared by 5 bases and J by 5 bases, with 3 bases of the junction left unmatched. The germline V gene encodes CDR1 LNHDA and CDR2 SQIVND (reference sequence). The CDR3 is 14 amino acids. This CDR3 reads CASSAGTGGETQYF. The DNA for the CDR3 is TGTGCCAGTAGTGCCGGGACAGGGGGCGAGACCCAGTACTTC.

The chain couples TRBV7-3 to TRBJ2-7, with D possibly being TRBD2 (6 bases). Trimming pared 1 base from V and 3 bases from J, leaving 13 bases between. The CDR3 consists of 15 residues. Germline values: CDR1 SGHTA, CDR2 FQGTGA. CDR3 nucleotides: TGTGCCAGCAGCTTAATCGGGAGTGGGAGCTACGAGCAGTACTTC. This sequence encodes CASSLIGSGSYEQYF.

Notes on this clone: The junction differs from germline at one of its ends, possibly a read error. This chain connects TRBV30 to TRBJ2-7; 10 bases are shared with TRBD2. CDR3 length equals 13 residues. CDR1 and CDR2 (germline): GTSNPN, SVGIG (reference sequence). The CDR3 nucleotides are TGTGCCTGGAGTTTCCAACCAGCTAGCGGGAGCCACTTC. Its translation is CAWSFQPASGSHF.

The chain couples TRBV7-3 to TRBJ2-5; TRBD2 is a possible D gene (6 bases). The CDR3 extends over 15 amino acids. V lost 5 bases and J 0 bases, leaving 13 bases between the germline ends. Per germline, CDR1 SGHTA and CDR2 FQGTGA. CDR3 in DNA: TGTGCCAGCAGCCCTGGGGCGGGGAACCAAGAGACCCAGTACTTC. It yields the protein CASSPGAGNQETQYF. The full variable domain, its missing parts supplied by reference TRBV7-3 and TRBJ2-5, is GAGVSQTPSNKVTEKGKYVELRCDPISGHTALYWYRQSLGQGPEFLIYFQGTGAADDSGLPNDRFFAVRPEGSVSTLKIQRTERGDSAVYLCASSPGAGNQETQYFGPGTRLLVL.

This clone was observed a single time. The genes are TRBV11-2 and TRBJ2-1, with 7 bases fitting TRBD1. Germline assignment: CDR1 SGHAT and CDR2 FQNNGV. After removal of 8 bases from V and 0 bases from J, the junction contained 10 bases not matched to a gene. The CDR3 is 16 amino acids. Here the CDR3 reads CASEAGGPISYNEQFF. The DNA for the CDR3 is TGTGCCAGCGAAGCAGGGGGACCCATCTCCTACAATGAGCAGTTCTTC.

This clone was seen only a few times. The chain recombines TRBV3-1 (or the pseudogene TRBV3-2) with TRBJ2-7; D unresolved. V was shortened by 1 base and J by 0 bases, with 13 bases between the two germline ends. The CDR3 sequence is 16 residues long. Germline lookup yields CDR1 LGHDT and CDR2 YNNKEL (reference sequence). CDR3 DNA: TGTGCCAGCAGCCAAGTTTGGGCAGGCACCTCCTACGAGCAGTACTTC. As protein: CASSQVWAGTSYEQYF.

CDR3 sequence reads: CASSSVSSGTYEQYF. The DNA of the CDR3 is TGTGCCAGCAGTTCGGTCTCTAGCGGAACCTACGAGCAGTACTTC. The gene calls are TRBV27 and TRBJ2-7, with TRBD2 identical over 7 bases. CDR3 length: 15 residues. Trimming at V came to 4 bases and at J to 2 bases, leaving 8 bases not matched to a gene. Germline CDR1 and CDR2: MNHEY and SMNVEV (reference sequence).